The text below deals with one T cell receptor (beta chain). This sample is part of a study of blood T cell repertoires in COVID-19. Original methodology: From reference gene primer amplification, estimates of nucleated cell counts were derived. The method was immunoSEQ multiplex PCR; TCRdb's version includes in-frame clones alone and lacks a portion of them. Clonal size and the V and J genes are those of that table, whereas D and trimming came from the DNA. Of under 250,000 clones listed, roughly 80% are singletons. Patients of the Seattle cohort, enrolled during active infection, were followed longitudinally. CDR3 length equals 13 residues. Germline-derived CDR1 and CDR2 are GTSNPN and SVGIG (reference sequence). After removal of 5 bases from V and 4 bases from J, the junction contained 5 bases not matched to a gene.

What was sequenced was peripheral blood. The genes are TRBV30 and TRBJ1-3, with 7 bases aligning to TRBD1. This receptor was identified in a middle-aged woman with COVID-19, enrolled during active disease. The CDR3 region has the DNA TGTGCCTGGGAACAGGGGTCCGGAAACACCATATATTTT. Translating gives CAWEQGSGNTIYF.